This paragraph reports one TCR beta chain. Its specificity is unknown. This record belongs to a study of cytomegalovirus exposure and HLA in healthy donors. On the study more broadly: A subsequent analysis reported that the roughly 120 validation repertoires were produced on the same platform that had also been used for the roughly 700 first-cohort repertoires.

The study's findings and limits: The tendency of first-cohort TCR clusters to co-occur in the roughly 130 validation repertoires emerged from a later analysis.

The assay was immunoSEQ multiplex PCR, and TCRdb's table has in-frame clones only and misses some. Seen here are some 170,000 clones, around nine tenths observed once, and the top ten hold roughly 3%. This clonotype was sampled from a man in his late teens or twenties in good health and CMV-seropositive. The sequenced sample was PBMCs.

The CDR3 sequence is CASSLGLDRETQYF. The CDR3 DNA follows: TGTGCCAGCAGCCTGGGCTTGGATCGAGAGACCCAGTACTTC. This chain joins TRBV7-9 and TRBJ2-5, with D unclear. The germline V and J ends were trimmed by 5 bases and 4 bases, with 14 bases remaining between them. This CDR3 is built from 14 residues. CDR1 SEHNR and CDR2 FQNEAQ come from the germline V gene (reference sequence).